This T cell receptor beta chain was profiled in a study of regulatory T cells in long-lasting Graves disease. The study's findings and limits: The study found persistent patients shared more public clonotypes (approximately 2,700) than new patients (roughly 880). TRBV28, TRBJ1-2 and TRBJ2-5 emerged as the favored segments in persistent disease. Persistent Graves' patients showed reduced TCR diversity versus newly diagnosed patients.

With iRepertoire HTBI primers and Arm-PCR of CDR3 regions, TCR beta libraries were built. Methods used by the authors: Samples collectively showed 60 to 75 TRBV and 14 TRBJ segments. TCRdb itself ran the multiplex PCR reads through MiXCR, one entry per CDR3 protein. TCRdb, rather than the study authors, made the V and J calls. The sample has 400,000 to 500,000 distinct CDR3 sequences, 20% to 25% seen once. Documented time point: persistent/refractory GD, antithyroid drugs over 5 years with positive TRAb. PBMC-derived RNA was used for the TCR library. A word on this clonotype: Its antigen is unidentified.

This CDR3 has 15 residues. Looked up from germline, CDR1 is SGHRS and CDR2 is YFSETQ. V shed 4 bases and J 8 bases; nucleotides not matched to a gene: 13. Sample: peripheral blood mononuclear cells (PBMCs), taken when the disease was refractory, from a patient treated with antithyroid drugs. This rearrangement joins TRBV5-1 to TRBJ1-2, with 8 bases that match TRBD1. This receptor was identified in a female donor with Graves disease. The CDR3: CASSVQGPGGIGYTF. Here the CDR3 DNA reads TGCGCCAGCAGCGTACAGGGCCCAGGGGGCATAGGCTACACCTTC.